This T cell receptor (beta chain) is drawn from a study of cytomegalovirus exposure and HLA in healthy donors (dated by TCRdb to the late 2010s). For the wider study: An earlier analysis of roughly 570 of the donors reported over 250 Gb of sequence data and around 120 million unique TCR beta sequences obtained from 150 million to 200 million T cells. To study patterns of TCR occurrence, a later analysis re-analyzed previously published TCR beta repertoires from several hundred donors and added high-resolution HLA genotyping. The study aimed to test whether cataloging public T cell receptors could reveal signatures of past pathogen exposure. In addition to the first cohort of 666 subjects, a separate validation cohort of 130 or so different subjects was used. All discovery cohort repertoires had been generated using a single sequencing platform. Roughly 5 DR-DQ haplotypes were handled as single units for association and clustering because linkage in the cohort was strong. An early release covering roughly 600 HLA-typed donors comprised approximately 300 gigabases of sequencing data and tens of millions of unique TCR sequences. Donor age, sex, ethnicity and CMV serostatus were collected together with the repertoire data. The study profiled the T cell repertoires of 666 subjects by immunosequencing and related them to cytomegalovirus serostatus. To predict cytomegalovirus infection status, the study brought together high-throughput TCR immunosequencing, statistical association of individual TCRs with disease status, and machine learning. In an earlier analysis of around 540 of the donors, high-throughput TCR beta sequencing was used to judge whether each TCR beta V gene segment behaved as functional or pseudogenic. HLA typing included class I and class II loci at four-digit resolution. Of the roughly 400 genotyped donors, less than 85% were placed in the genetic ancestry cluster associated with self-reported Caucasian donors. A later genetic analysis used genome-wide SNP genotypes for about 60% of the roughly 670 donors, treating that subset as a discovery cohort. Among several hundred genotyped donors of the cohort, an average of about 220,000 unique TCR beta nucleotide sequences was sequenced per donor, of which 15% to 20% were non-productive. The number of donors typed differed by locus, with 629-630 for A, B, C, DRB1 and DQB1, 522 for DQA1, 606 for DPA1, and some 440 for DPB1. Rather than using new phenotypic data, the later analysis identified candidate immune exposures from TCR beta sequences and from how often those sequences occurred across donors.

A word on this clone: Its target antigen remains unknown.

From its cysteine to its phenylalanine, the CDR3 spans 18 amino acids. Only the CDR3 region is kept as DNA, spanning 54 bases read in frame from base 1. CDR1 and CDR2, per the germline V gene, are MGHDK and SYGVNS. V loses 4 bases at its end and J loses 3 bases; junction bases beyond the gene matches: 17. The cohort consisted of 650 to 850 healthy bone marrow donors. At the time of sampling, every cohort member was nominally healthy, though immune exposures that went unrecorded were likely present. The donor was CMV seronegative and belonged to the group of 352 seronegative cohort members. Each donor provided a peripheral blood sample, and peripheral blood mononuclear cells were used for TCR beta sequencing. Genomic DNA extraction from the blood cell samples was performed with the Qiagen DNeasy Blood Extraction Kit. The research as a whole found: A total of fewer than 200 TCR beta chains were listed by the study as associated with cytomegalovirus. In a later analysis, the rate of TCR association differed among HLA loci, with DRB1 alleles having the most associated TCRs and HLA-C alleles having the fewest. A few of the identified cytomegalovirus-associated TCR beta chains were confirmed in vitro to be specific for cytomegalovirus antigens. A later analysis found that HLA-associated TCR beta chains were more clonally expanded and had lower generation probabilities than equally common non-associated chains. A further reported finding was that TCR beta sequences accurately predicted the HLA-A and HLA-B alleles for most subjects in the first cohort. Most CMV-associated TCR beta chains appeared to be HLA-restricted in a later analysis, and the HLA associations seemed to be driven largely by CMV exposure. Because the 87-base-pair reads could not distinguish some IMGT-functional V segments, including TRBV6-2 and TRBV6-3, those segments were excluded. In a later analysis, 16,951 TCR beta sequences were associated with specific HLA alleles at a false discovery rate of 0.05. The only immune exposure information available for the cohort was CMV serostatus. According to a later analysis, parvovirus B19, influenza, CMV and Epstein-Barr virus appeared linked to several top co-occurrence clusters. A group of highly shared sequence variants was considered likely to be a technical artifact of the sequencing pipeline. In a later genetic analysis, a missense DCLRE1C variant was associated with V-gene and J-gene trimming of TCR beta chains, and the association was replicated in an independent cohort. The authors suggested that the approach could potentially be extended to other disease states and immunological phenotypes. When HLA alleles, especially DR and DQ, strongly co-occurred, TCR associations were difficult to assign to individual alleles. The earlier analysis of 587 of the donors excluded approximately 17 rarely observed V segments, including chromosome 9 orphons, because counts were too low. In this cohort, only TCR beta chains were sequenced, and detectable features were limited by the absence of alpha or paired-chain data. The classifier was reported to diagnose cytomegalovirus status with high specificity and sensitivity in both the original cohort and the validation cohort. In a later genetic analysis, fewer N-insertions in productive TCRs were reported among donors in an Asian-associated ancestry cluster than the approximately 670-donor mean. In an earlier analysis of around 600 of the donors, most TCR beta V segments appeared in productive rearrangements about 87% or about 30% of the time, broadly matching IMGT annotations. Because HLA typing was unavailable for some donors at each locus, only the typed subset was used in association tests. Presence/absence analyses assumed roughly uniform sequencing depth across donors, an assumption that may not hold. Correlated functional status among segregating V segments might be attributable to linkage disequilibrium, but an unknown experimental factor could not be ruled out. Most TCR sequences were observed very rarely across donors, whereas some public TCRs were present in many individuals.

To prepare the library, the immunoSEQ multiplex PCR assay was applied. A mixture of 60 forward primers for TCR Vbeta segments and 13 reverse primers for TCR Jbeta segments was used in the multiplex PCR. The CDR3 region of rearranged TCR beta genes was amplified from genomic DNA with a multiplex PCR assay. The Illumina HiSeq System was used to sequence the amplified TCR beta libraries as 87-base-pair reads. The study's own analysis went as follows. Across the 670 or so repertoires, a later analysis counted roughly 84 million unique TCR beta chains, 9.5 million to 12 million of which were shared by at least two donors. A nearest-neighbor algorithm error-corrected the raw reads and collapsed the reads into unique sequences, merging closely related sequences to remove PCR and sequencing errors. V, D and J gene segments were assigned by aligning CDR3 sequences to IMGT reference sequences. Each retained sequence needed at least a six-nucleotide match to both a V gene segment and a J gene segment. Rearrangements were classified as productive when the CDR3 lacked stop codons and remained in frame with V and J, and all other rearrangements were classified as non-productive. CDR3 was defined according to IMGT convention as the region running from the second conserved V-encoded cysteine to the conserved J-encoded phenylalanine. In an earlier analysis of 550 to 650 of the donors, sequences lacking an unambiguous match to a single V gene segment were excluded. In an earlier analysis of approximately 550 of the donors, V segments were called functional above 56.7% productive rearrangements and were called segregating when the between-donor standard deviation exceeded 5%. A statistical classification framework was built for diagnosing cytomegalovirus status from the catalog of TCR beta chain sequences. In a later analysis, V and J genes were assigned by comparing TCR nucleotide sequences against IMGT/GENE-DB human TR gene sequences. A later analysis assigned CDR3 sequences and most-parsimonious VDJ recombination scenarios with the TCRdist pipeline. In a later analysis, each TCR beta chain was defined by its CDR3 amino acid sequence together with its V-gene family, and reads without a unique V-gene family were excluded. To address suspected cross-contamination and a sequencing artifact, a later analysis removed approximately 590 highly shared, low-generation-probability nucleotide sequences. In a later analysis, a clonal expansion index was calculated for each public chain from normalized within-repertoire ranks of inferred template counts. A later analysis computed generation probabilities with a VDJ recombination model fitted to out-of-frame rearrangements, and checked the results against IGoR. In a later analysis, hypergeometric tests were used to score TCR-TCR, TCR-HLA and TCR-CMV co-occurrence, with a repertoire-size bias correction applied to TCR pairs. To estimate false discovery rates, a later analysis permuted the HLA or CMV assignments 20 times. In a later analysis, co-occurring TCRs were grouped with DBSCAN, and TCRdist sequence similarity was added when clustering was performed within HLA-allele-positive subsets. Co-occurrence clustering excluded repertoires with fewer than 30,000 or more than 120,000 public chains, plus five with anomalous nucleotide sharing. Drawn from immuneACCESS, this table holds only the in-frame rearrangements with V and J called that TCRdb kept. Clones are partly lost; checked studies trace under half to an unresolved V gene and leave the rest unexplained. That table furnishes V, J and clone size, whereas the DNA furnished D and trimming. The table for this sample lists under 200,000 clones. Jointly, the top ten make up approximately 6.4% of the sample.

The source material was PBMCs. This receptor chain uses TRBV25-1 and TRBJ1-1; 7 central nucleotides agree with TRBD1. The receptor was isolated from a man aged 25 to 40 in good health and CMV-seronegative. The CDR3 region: CASSASRGQTRGHTEAFF. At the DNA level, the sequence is TGTGCCAGCAGTGCTTCAAGGGGGCAGACCCGGGGGCACACTGAAGCTTTCTTT.